The TCR beta chain under discussion was sequenced for a study of shared clonotypes between healthy human individuals. Background on the study: A donor's plate count was three for CD4 naive and three for CD4 memory; CD8 naive had two and CD8 memory one.

Comment on this clone: The target antigen is unknown.

CD45RO negativity and positive selection for CCR7 defined naive CD8 cells, a population that excluded terminally differentiated effector memory CD45RA+ cells. Overall study results and limits: Shared across several donors were 5% to 6% of the naive CD4 clonotypes. The four-donor shared clonotypes exceeded non-shared clonotypes in generation probability, with non-shared ones scoring lower.

The germline V and J ends were trimmed by 5 bases and 0 bases, with 7 bases remaining between them. Germline V lookup: CDR1 SGHVS, CDR2 FNYEAQ. CDR3 length: 13 residues. Sequencing used immunoSEQ multiplex PCR; TCRdb keeps in-frame clones, though not all of them. The data show some 2 million clones, with about 95% seen just once and 0.9% to 1.4% held by the top ten. The sample consisted of naive CD8+ T cells sorted from blood. The TCR was taken from a man younger than 35 in good health. The chain is built from TRBV7-6 and TRBJ1-1; D is unresolved. The CDR3, as DNA: TGTGCCAGCAGCCAAGCGGTGAACACTGAAGCTTTCTTT. Amino acids: CASSQAVNTEAFF.